Sequencing of this TCR beta chain was carried out in a study of CD8 T cells in Susac syndrome. The germline gives CDR1 GTSNPN, CDR2 SVGIG (reference sequence). Trimming removed 0 bases at V and 1 base at J, with 12 bases between. The CDR3 contains 15 residues. Reverse transcription of about 0.45 to 1 ug RNA was performed with random hexamers. immunoSEQ multiplex PCR amplified TCR beta CDR3 across 54 Vbeta, 13 Jbeta. TCRdb processed the immunoSEQ multiplex PCR reads anew with MiXCR; each CDR3 protein has one entry. The table includes 300,000 or so distinct CDR3 sequences, about 92% detected once. Sequencing of TCR beta, carried out with a high-throughput approach, was applied to CD8+ and CD4+ T cells from the blood. It was negative isolation that provided the CD8+ and CD4+ T cells, whereas TEMRA cells were enriched by FACS.

The chain employs TRBV30 and TRBJ2-5; either TRBD1 or TRBD2 may supply D (6 bases each). Specimen: CD4+ T cells from PBMCs. The receptor comes from a human donor with multiple sclerosis. Here the CDR3 DNA reads TGTGCCTGGAGTGTAAAAGGGGGGCCCCAAGAGACCCAGTACTTC. Translated, it gives CAWSVKGGPQETQYF.